This paragraph reports one T cell receptor beta chain. V was cut by 6 bases and J by 7 bases, with 6 bases left in between. The CDR3 is 11 residues long. The V gene's germline CDR1 is LNHDA and CDR2 SQIVND (reference sequence). This sample stems from a study of blood T cell repertoires in COVID-19. Study overall: PBMCs, B-cell-depleted T cells, or T cells provided the cDNA or gDNA that made up the material.

How the authors handled the data: Reference gene primer amplification gave estimated nucleated cell counts. Only in-frame clones appear in the TCRdb table, and some are missing; sequencing was by immunoSEQ multiplex PCR. V and J calls plus clone size are reproduced from that table; the DNA served to infer D and trimming. The sample has 150,000 to 200,000 clones, 65% to 85% seen once; the top ten hold around 5.2%. V and J are TRBV19 and TRBJ1-4; D unclear. The origin of this receptor is a woman younger than 45 with acute or convalescent COVID-19. Material for sequencing was peripheral blood. CDR3 protein: CASRASEKLFF. In DNA form, the CDR3 reads TGTGCCAGTAGGGCCTCTGAAAAACTGTTTTTT.